This TCR beta chain was captured in a study of blood T cell repertoires in COVID-19. Study context: T cells, B-cell-depleted T cells, or PBMCs provided the cDNA or gDNA that served as material.

The CDR3 is made up of 14 amino acids. Trimming pared 0 bases from V and 5 bases from J, leaving 11 bases between. From germline, CDR1 is PRHDT and CDR2 FYEKMQ (reference sequence). Per the study methods: Cell counts per sample came from amplifying reference gene primers. Method: immunoSEQ multiplex PCR; TCRdb's copy keeps in-frame clones and lacks some. V and J calls and clone size are as listed in that table; D and trimming were resolved from the DNA. Found here are around 310,000 clones, around 87% of them singletons; the top ten hold under 5%. The TCR was taken from a woman aged 45-59 years with active or convalescent COVID-19. The material sequenced was peripheral blood. The gene calls are TRBV13 and TRBJ2-7, with D perhaps TRBD1 (5 bases). The CDR3 DNA is TGTGCCAGCAGCTTAGGCCGGCAGGGCAACGAGCAGTACTTC. Encoded protein: CASSLGRQGNEQYF.